A single sample gave rise to the 27 T cell receptor beta chains below, sequenced in a study of CD8+ T cells in alopecia areata. The sequencing template was cDNA reverse transcribed from extracted RNA. Produced via immunoSEQ multiplex PCR; TCRdb's table is partial and in-frame only. The sample comprises about 200,000 clones, around 66% of which are singletons, and 4% to 4.5% rests with the top ten. Treatment given: oral pan-JAK inhibitor, 5-10 mg twice daily. The sequencing used CD4+ T cells sorted from blood, collected at week 4, from a patient treated with tofacitinib. Receptors were obtained from a human donor with alopecia areata.

The V call is TRBV9, the J call TRBJ1-2; a weak D match, TRBD1 (5 bases). The CDR3 contains 14 residues. Trimming took off 0 bases at V and 7 bases at J, with 13 bases between the two ends. Germline values: CDR1 SGDLS, CDR2 YYNGEE. CDR3 region: CASSVGAGESGYTF. The CDR3 DNA reads TGTGCCAGCAGCGTAGGCGCGGGGGAAAGTGGCTACACCTTC.

This clone appeared a few times. Other DNA sequences from this sample encode an identical CDR3 as well. The chain joins TRBV29-1 to TRBJ2-3; D gene ambiguous. From germline, CDR1 is SQVTM and CDR2 ANQGSEA. Between the trimmed V and J ends, which lost 7 bases and 1 base, there was a span of 3 bases. This CDR3 is 10 amino acids long. The CDR3: CSARTDTQYF. CDR3 coding DNA: TGCAGCGCTCGCACAGATACGCAGTATTTT.

The chain has TRBV19 and TRBJ2-2; 12 bases agree with TRBD1. Germline values: CDR1 LNHDA, CDR2 SQIVND (reference sequence). The CDR3 loop spans 16 amino acids. V was clipped by 3 bases and J by 6 bases; unmatched bases: 5. The DNA of the CDR3 is TGTGCCAGTAGTATGGCCGGGACAGGGGGCTCCGGGGAGCTGTTTTTT. Translated, it gives CASSMAGTGGSGELFF.

V is TRBV30 and J is TRBJ1-3; D is unclear. The V gene's germline CDR1 is GTSNPN and CDR2 SVGIG (reference sequence). This CDR3 spans 11 amino acids. Deletions cut 2 bases from V and 8 bases from J, with 7 bases between. The CDR3 spells CAWSLPDTIYF. The CDR3, as DNA: TGTGCCTGGAGTCTCCCAGACACCATATATTTT.

This chain connects TRBV5-6 to TRBJ2-2; D ambiguous. The CDR3 is made up of 12 amino acids. CDR1 is SGHDT, CDR2 YYEEEE, per germline. Trimming cost V 3 bases and J 4 bases, with 4 bases left between them. CDR3 loop: CASSSVTGELFF. CDR3 coding DNA: TGTGCCAGCAGCTCAGTCACCGGGGAGCTGTTTTTT.

The chain links TRBV4-1 to TRBJ2-7, with 11 bases matching TRBD1. The CDR3 totals 16 residues. V lost 4 bases, J lost 5 bases, and 10 bases stayed unmatched. The germline V gene encodes CDR1 MGHRA and CDR2 YSYEKL. The CDR3 nucleotides are TGCGCCAGCAGCCGGGGACAGGGGGAAGGAGGTCACGAGCAGTACTTC. Amino acid sequence: CASSRGQGEGGHEQYF.

The genes are TRBV30 and TRBJ1-5; D perhaps matches TRBD1 (5 bases). Germline V gene sequence: CDR1 GTSNPN, CDR2 SVGIG (reference sequence). The CDR3 loop spans 15 amino acids. V gave up 2 bases and J gave up 2 bases, with 13 bases separating them. CDR3 in DNA: TGTGCCTGGAGTCACGGACCGGGGGGCAATCAGCCCCAGCATTTT. Translation gives CAWSHGPGGNQPQHF.

The rearrangement joins TRBV6-5 to TRBJ2-7; TRBD1 matches at 12 bases. The CDR3 totals 16 residues. Germline-derived CDR1 and CDR2 are MNHEY and SVGAGI. After removal of 2 bases from V and 5 bases from J, the junction contained 7 bases not matched to a gene. The CDR3 DNA sequence: TGTGCCAGCAGTTACGAAGCGGGACAGGGGGCCCACGAGCAGTACTTC. Translating gives CASSYEAGQGAHEQYF.

The rearrangement joins TRBV29-1 to TRBJ2-7, with 7 positions matching TRBD1. The trim removed 6 bases at V and 0 bases at J, leaving 8 bases unmatched. This CDR3 contains 14 residues. Germline loops: CDR1 SQVTM, CDR2 ANQGSEA. The CDR3 DNA reads TGCAGCGTCTTGCAGGGGACAGCCTCCTACGAGCAGTACTTC. It specifies CSVLQGTASYEQYF.

This clone has a handful of counts. The chain joins TRBV29-1 to TRBJ1-2; TRBD1 is a possible D gene (5 bases). Germline values: CDR1 SQVTM, CDR2 ANQGSEA. CDR3 size: 14 residues. Trimming took 2 bases from V and 4 from J, leaving 14 bases between them. CDR3 sequence reads: CSVEQWVDSYGYTF. The CDR3 DNA is TGCAGCGTTGAACAGTGGGTTGACAGCTATGGCTACACCTTC.

This chain uses TRBV15 with TRBJ2-7; weak D call: TRBD2 (5 bases). Trimming cost V 4 bases and J 5 bases, with 21 bases left between them. Looked up from germline, CDR1 is LNHNV and CDR2 is YYDKDF (reference sequence). The CDR3 is 16 amino acids. The DNA for the CDR3 is TGTGCCACCAGCACACTGACGGGAAGGGAGTTCGACGAGCAGTACTTC. Amino acid sequence: CATSTLTGREFDEQYF.

The chain joins TRBV20-1 to TRBJ1-2; the D gene is possibly TRBD1 (5 bases). Trimming took 5 bases from V and 6 from J, leaving 7 bases between them. The CDR3 sequence is 10 residues long. CDR1 is DFQATT, CDR2 SNEGSKA, per germline (reference sequence). CDR3 in amino acids: CSAATDGYTF. The CDR3 bases are TGCAGTGCTGCGACAGATGGCTACACCTTC.

The chain recombines TRBV9 with TRBJ2-6; 10 nucleotides match TRBD1. Trimming at V came to 6 bases and at J to 0 bases, leaving 15 bases not matched to a gene. The CDR3 has 20 amino acids. The germline gives CDR1 SGDLS, CDR2 YYNGEE. The DNA for the CDR3 is TGTGCCAGCAACTCCCCGGCGGGACAGGGGACCTTCTCTGGGGCCAACGTCCTGACTTTC. Residues: CASNSPAGQGTFSGANVLTF.

This clone has only a few counts. V and J are TRBV7-2 and TRBJ2-3, with D possibly being TRBD2 (5 bases). The CDR3 is made up of 13 amino acids. Deletions cut 2 bases from V and 8 bases from J, with 11 bases between. Germline V gene sequence: CDR1 SGHTA, CDR2 FQGNSA. CDR3 protein: CASSLQGSGTQYF. CDR3 bases: TGTGCCAGCAGCTTACAAGGGAGTGGTACGCAGTATTTT.

This sequence joins TRBV30 and TRBJ2-3, with D perhaps TRBD2 (6 bases). The V gene's germline CDR1 is GTSNPN and CDR2 SVGIG (reference sequence). The V and J ends lost 0 bases and 5 bases respectively, with 15 bases between them. The CDR3 has 15 residues. CDR3 amino acids: CAWSVGRTSQDTQYF. The DNA of the CDR3 is TGTGCCTGGAGTGTAGGGCGTACTAGCCAAGATACGCAGTATTTT.

V is TRBV30 and J is TRBJ1-5; D may be TRBD1 (5 bases). Germline CDR1 reads GTSNPN; CDR2 reads SVGIG (reference sequence). This CDR3 comprises 13 residues. With 4 bases removed from V and 5 bases from J, the gap between germline ends came to 12 bases. The CDR3 DNA reads TGTGCCTGGAATCCGGGGACGGATCAGCCCCAGCATTTT. Residues: CAWNPGTDQPQHF.

There are a few counts of this clone. This chain links TRBV10-3 with TRBJ2-2; D unresolved. The CDR3 loop spans 17 amino acids. CDR1 and CDR2 from the germline V gene are ENHRY and SYGVKD. V gave up 4 bases and J gave up 4 bases, with 19 bases separating them. The CDR3 DNA is TGTGCCATCAGTGCCGACGGACCTCCCAAGGGCACCGGGGAGCTGTTTTTT. The encoded protein is CAISADGPPKGTGELFF.

The chain couples TRBV4-1 to TRBJ1-1, with a possible D match to TRBD1 (5 bases). CDR3 length equals 15 residues. Trimming removed 0 bases at V and 2 bases at J, with 10 bases between. CDR1 is MGHRA and CDR2 is YSYEKL in the germline V gene. The CDR3 DNA follows: TGCGCCAGCAGCCAAGAGCAACAGGTAAACACTGAAGCTTTCTTT. Translated, it gives CASSQEQQVNTEAFF.

The V and J genes are TRBV25-1 and TRBJ1-6; no reliable D call. Germline CDR1 is MGHDK and CDR2 is SYGVNS. Trimming took 6 bases from V and 10 from J, leaving 16 bases between them. CDR3 length: 14 amino acids. The chain's CDR3 is CASRPMGNFSPLHF. As DNA, the CDR3 is TGTGCCAGCAGGCCGATGGGCAACTTCTCACCCCTCCACTTT.

The chain has TRBV11-2 and TRBJ1-2; 8 nucleotides line up with TRBD1. This CDR3 region has 16 residues. Germline assignment: CDR1 SGHAT and CDR2 FQNNGV. The V segment lost 2 bases and the J segment 0 bases; nucleotides outside the gene matches: 5. The chain's CDR3 is CASSLQGAGANYGYTF. DNA for the CDR3: TGTGCCAGCAGCTTACAGGGGGCTGGGGCTAACTATGGCTACACCTTC.

The chain links TRBV6-5 to TRBJ2-3, with 10 bases that match TRBD1. CDR1 and CDR2 from the germline V gene are MNHEY and SVGAGI. The CDR3 runs 14 residues. Germline trimming cut 5 bases from V and 5 bases from J; bases unmatched to any gene: 4. For the CDR3, the DNA is TGTGCCAGCAGTCGACAGGGGGCGGGAGATACGCAGTATTTT. Encoded protein: CASSRQGAGDTQYF.

V usage is TRBV4-3 and J usage is TRBJ2-7; tentative D call: TRBD1 (6 bases). The CDR3 totals 14 residues. In germline, CDR1 is LGHNA, CDR2 YSLEER. Between the trimmed V and J ends, which lost 4 bases and 3 bases, there was a span of 13 bases. CDR3 sequence: CASSLHGQNYEQYF. The CDR3 DNA reads as TGCGCCAGCAGCCTCCACGGACAGAACTACGAGCAGTACTTC.

The chain employs TRBV7-2 and TRBJ1-2; no clear D. There are 16 residues in the CDR3. CDR1 is SGHTA, CDR2 FQGNSA, per germline. V was pared by 6 bases and J by 0 bases, with 17 bases between. CDR3 bases: TGTGCCAGCAGTCCCCGGTGGGGTCTAGCTAACTATGGCTACACCTTC. Translated: CASSPRWGLANYGYTF.

The rearrangement links TRBV10-3 to TRBJ2-7; 9 nucleotides agree with TRBD1. There are 14 residues in the CDR3. CDR1 and CDR2 from the germline V gene are ENHRY and SYGVKD. The junction had 7 bases not matched to a gene; V was cut back by 4 bases and J by 6 bases. CDR3 in amino acids: CAISATGTGIEQYF. In DNA, the CDR3 is TGTGCCATCAGTGCGACCGGGACAGGGATCGAGCAGTACTTC.

This sequence joins TRBV7-9 and TRBJ1-2; D may be TRBD1 (6 bases). The CDR3 totals 13 residues. Germline-derived CDR1 and CDR2 are SEHNR and FQNEAQ (reference sequence). Trimming took 5 bases from V and 7 from J, leaving 14 bases between them. This CDR3 is CASSLEGGGGYTF. The DNA for the CDR3 is TGTGCCAGCAGCCTCGAAGGGGGAGGTGGCTACACCTTC.

This sequence joins TRBV2 and TRBJ2-5; the D is unclear. Germline loops: CDR1 SNHLY, CDR2 FYNNEI. The CDR3 runs 12 residues. Trimming took off 6 bases at V and 5 bases at J, with 10 bases between the two ends. The CDR3 loop reads CASRPSGETQYF. The CDR3 coding sequence is TGTGCCAGCAGACCGTCCGGGGAGACCCAGTACTTC.

This clone was detected a few times. The chain uses TRBV29-1 and TRBJ2-5, with 8 bases lining up with TRBD2. From germline, CDR1 is SQVTM and CDR2 ANQGSEA. This CDR3 is built from 14 residues. V lost 5 bases, J lost 7 bases, and 12 bases stayed unmatched. The CDR3 sequence is CSVLFDTAGGTQYF. For the CDR3, the DNA is TGCAGCGTTCTGTTCGACACGGCGGGGGGGACCCAGTACTTC.